These 27 T cell receptor beta chains originate from one sample sequenced in a study of blood T cell repertoires in COVID-19. Produced via immunoSEQ multiplex PCR; TCRdb's table is partial and in-frame only. The profile shows approximately 90,000 clones, about 85% of them singletons. Source material: peripheral blood. The receptors were gathered from a man aged 60-69 years with acute or convalescent COVID-19.

The chain is built from TRBV9 and TRBJ1-3; 7 bases are shared with TRBD1. Losses at the gene ends were 4 bases for V and 1 base for J; bases not matched to a gene: 20. The CDR3 spans 20 residues. Per germline, CDR1 SGDLS and CDR2 YYNGEE. This CDR3 reads CASSISVGRGTLTSGNTIYF. The CDR3 region has the DNA TGTGCCAGCAGCATCAGCGTGGGCAGGGGGACGCTGACTTCTGGAAACACCATATATTTT.

This chain joins TRBV3-1 (or the pseudogene TRBV3-2) and TRBJ2-2, with 12 bases that match TRBD2. Unmatched junction bases numbered 2, after V lost 2 bases and J lost 4 bases. Germline CDR1 and CDR2: LGHDT and YNNKEL (reference sequence). The CDR3 spans 16 residues. CDR3 sequence reads: CASSQLAGGPTGELFF. CDR3 bases: TGTGCCAGCAGCCAACTAGCGGGGGGGCCCACCGGGGAGCTGTTTTTT.

The V gene is TRBV5-1, the J gene TRBJ2-3; 14 nucleotides agree with TRBD2. Germline assignment: CDR1 SGHRS and CDR2 YFSETQ. V was clipped by 4 bases and J by 1 base; unmatched bases: 2. CDR3 length equals 16 residues. The CDR3 DNA reads as TGCGCCAGCAGCGAGGGACTAGCGGGAGGCACAGATACGCAGTATTTT. It translates to CASSEGLAGGTDTQYF. The full variable domain, rest sourced from reference TRBV5-1 and TRBJ2-3, is KAGVTQTPRYLIKTRGQQVTLSCSPISGHRSVSWYQQTPGQGLQFLFEYFSETQRNKGNFPGRFSGRQFSNSRSEMNVSTLELGDSALYLCASSEGLAGGTDTQYFGPGTRLTVL.

This sequence joins TRBV3-1 (or the pseudogene TRBV3-2) and TRBJ2-2; D is undetermined. V lost 4 bases and J lost 6, with 9 bases in between. Germline CDR1 is LGHDT and CDR2 is YNNKEL (reference sequence). CDR3 length: 13 amino acids. The CDR3 loop reads CASSLPLSGELFF. CDR3 nucleotides: TGTGCCAGCAGCCTTCCACTATCCGGGGAGCTGTTTTTT.

The rearrangement joins TRBV11-2 to TRBJ1-5; the D is unclear. Trimming took off 2 bases at V and 0 bases at J, with 11 bases between the two ends. In germline, CDR1 is SGHAT, CDR2 FQNNGV. The CDR3 runs 16 residues. CDR3 nucleotide sequence: TGTGCCAGCAGCTTAAGCACAGACTATAGCAATCAGCCCCAGCATTTT. Translating gives CASSLSTDYSNQPQHF.

The chain is built from TRBV6-4 and TRBJ2-7; D gene ambiguous. The V end lost 2 bases, the J end lost 2 bases, and 4 bases lay between the germline ends. The CDR3 loop spans 12 amino acids. The germline CDR1 and CDR2 sequences are MRHNA and SNTAGT. CDR3 in DNA: TGTGCCAGCAGTGACCCCACCTACGAGCAGTACTTC. Amino acid sequence: CASSDPTYEQYF.

The rearrangement uses TRBV2 and TRBJ2-5; D is uncertain. Trimming stripped 6 bases from V and 5 bases from J, with 7 bases between. CDR3 length equals 11 residues. Germline lookup yields CDR1 SNHLY and CDR2 FYNNEI. The CDR3 bases are TGTGCCAGCAGGGTCGAGGAGACCCAGTACTTC. Amino acids: CASRVEETQYF.

The chain employs TRBV2 and TRBJ2-7, with TRBD2 matching 7 bases. The CDR3 spans 13 residues. The V segment lost 5 bases and the J segment 1 base; nucleotides outside the gene matches: 2. The germline gives CDR1 SNHLY, CDR2 FYNNEI. The CDR3: CASSPRGSYEQYF. CDR3 nucleotides: TGTGCCAGCAGTCCGCGGGGGTCCTACGAGCAGTACTTC.

The chain couples TRBV6-4 to TRBJ2-5; the D gene is possibly TRBD1 (5 bases). Trimming took 0 bases from V and 3 from J, leaving 11 bases between them. The CDR3 is 15 amino acids. Germline assignment: CDR1 MRHNA and CDR2 SNTAGT. CDR3 bases: TGTGCCAGCAGTGACTCGATGTTACAGGAAGAGACCCAGTACTTC. Its translation is CASSDSMLQEETQYF.

A single count supports this clone. The genes are TRBV19 and TRBJ1-4; 9 nucleotides line up with TRBD1. The V gene end was trimmed by 4 bases and the J gene end by 8 bases; junction bases not matched to a gene: 5. This CDR3 has 14 amino acids. Germline lookup yields CDR1 LNHDA and CDR2 SQIVND (reference sequence). CDR3 nucleotide sequence: TGTGCCAGTAGTACGGGACAGGGTGGAGAAAAACTGTTTTTT. It encodes CASSTGQGGEKLFF.

This chain links TRBV5-1 with TRBJ2-5, with a tentative D call TRBD1 (6 bases). V was shortened by 4 bases and J by 0 bases, with 13 bases between the two germline ends. CDR1 and CDR2 (germline): SGHRS, YFSETQ. This CDR3 is 15 amino acids long. The DNA of the CDR3 is TGCGCCAGCAGCCCCTTAGGGGGTGACCAAGAGACCCAGTACTTC. It is translated as CASSPLGGDQETQYF. The full variable domain, in which reference TRBV5-1 and TRBJ2-5 provide the parts outside the CDR3, is KAGVTQTPRYLIKTRGQQVTLSCSPISGHRSVSWYQQTPGQGLQFLFEYFSETQRNKGNFPGRFSGRQFSNSRSEMNVSTLELGDSALYLCASSPLGGDQETQYFGPGTRLLVL.

This clone was recorded only once. The chain joins TRBV18 to TRBJ1-2, with a weak D call TRBD1 (6 bases). V lost 5 bases and J lost 4, with 14 bases in between. This CDR3 is 14 amino acids long. CDR1 and CDR2 (germline): KGHSH, LQKENI. In DNA, the CDR3 is TGTGCCAGCTCAGAAGGGGGAGAAAGCTATGGCTACACCTTC. Protein: CASSEGGESYGYTF.

This clone has more than one count but fewer than ten. The V and J genes are TRBV5-6 and TRBJ2-1, with 7 bases lining up with TRBD2. V lost 9 bases to trimming and J lost 6 bases; unmatched junction nucleotides: 15. Per germline, CDR1 SGHDT and CDR2 YYEEEE. CDR3 length: 15 amino acids. The CDR3: CAIPNGGSLGNEQFF. CDR3 DNA sequence: TGTGCCATCCCTAACGGCGGGAGTTTAGGCAATGAGCAGTTCTTC.

This chain links TRBV27 with TRBJ2-7, with TRBD2 as a possible D gene (5 bases). Germline loops: CDR1 MNHEY, CDR2 SMNVEV (reference sequence). The CDR3 is 11 residues long. V lost 6 bases and J lost 7, with 10 bases in between. The CDR3 DNA reads TGTGCCAGCAGCAAAGGAGGAGAGCAGTACTTC. Protein product: CASSKGGEQYF.

The CDR3 coding sequence is TGTGCCAGCTCACCACAGGGGCGGACGACCCAGTACTTC. Translating it yields CASSPQGRTTQYF. The chain has TRBV18 and TRBJ2-5, with D possibly being TRBD1 (5 bases). Trimming pared 1 base from V and 7 bases from J, leaving 10 bases between. CDR3 length: 13 amino acids. CDR1 is KGHSH, CDR2 LQKENI, per germline. Supplemented by reference TRBV18 and TRBJ2-5, the full variable domain reads NAGVMQNPRHLVRRRGQEARLRCSPMKGHSHVYWYRQLPEEGLKFMVYLQKENIIDESGMPKERFSAEFPKEGPSILRIQQVVRGDSAAYFCASSPQGRTTQYFGPGTRLLVL.

The chain links TRBV7-9 to TRBJ1-4, with 7 bases lining up with TRBD1. The CDR3 loop spans 14 amino acids. The trim removed 4 bases at V and 6 bases at J, leaving 5 bases unmatched. Per germline, CDR1 SEHNR and CDR2 FQNEAQ (reference sequence). CDR3 in amino acids: CASSWGQWDEKLFF. In DNA, the CDR3 is TGTGCCAGCAGCTGGGGACAGTGGGATGAAAAACTGTTTTTT. Full variable domain (missing parts from reference TRBV7-9 and TRBJ1-4): DTGVSQNPRHKITKRGQNVTFRCDPISEHNRLYWYRQTLGQGPEFLTYFQNEAQLEKSRLLSDRFSAERPKGSFSTLEIQRTEQGDSAMYLCASSWGQWDEKLFFGSGTQLSVL.

The gene calls are TRBV7-2 and TRBJ2-1; a weak D match, TRBD1 (5 bases). The V gene lost 2 bases and the J gene lost 0 bases, with 5 bases spanning the gap. Germline V gene sequence: CDR1 SGHTA, CDR2 FQGNSA. There are 14 residues in the CDR3. CDR3 sequence: CASSLRGSYNEQFF. The CDR3 bases are TGTGCCAGCAGCTTAAGGGGCTCCTACAATGAGCAGTTCTTC.

The CDR3 coding sequence is TGTGCCAGTTCCCGGCGGCAGGGGCAAGAGACCCAGTACTTC. Its protein is CASSRRQGQETQYF. V gene TRBV19 combines with J gene TRBJ2-5; D possibly corresponds to TRBD1 (6 bases). Trimming cost V 8 bases and J 2 bases, with 15 bases left between them. CDR1 is LNHDA and CDR2 is SQIVND in the germline V gene (reference sequence). The CDR3 is made up of 14 amino acids.

The chain is built from TRBV2 and TRBJ2-1; 9 nucleotides line up with TRBD2. Germline CDR1 is SNHLY and CDR2 is FYNNEI. J lost 4 bases, V lost 3 bases, and 4 bases had no gene match. This CDR3 is 15 amino acids long. Here the CDR3 DNA reads TGTGCCAGCAGTGAGGTCCTAGCGGGGTACAATGAGCAGTTCTTC. It is translated as CASSEVLAGYNEQFF.

This clone was observed a handful of times. V gene TRBV30 combines with J gene TRBJ2-7, with 8 bases that match TRBD1. V lost 4 bases, J lost 4 bases, and 6 bases stayed unmatched. This CDR3 comprises 13 residues. Germline-derived CDR1 and CDR2 are GTSNPN and SVGIG (reference sequence). DNA for the CDR3: TGTGCCTGGAATAGGGACAGGCCTTACGAGCAGTACTTC. Translating gives CAWNRDRPYEQYF.

The chain couples TRBV6-5 to TRBJ1-2; D remains unclear. The germline gives CDR1 MNHEY, CDR2 SVGAGI. The CDR3 sequence is 14 residues long. The ends were cut back, 8 bases at V and 2 bases at J, with 15 bases in the middle. CDR3 in DNA: TGTGCCAGCGACCGTTCGGGAACAAACTATGGCTACACCTTC. Its translation is CASDRSGTNYGYTF.

CDR3 residues: CASRYVGTATLHF. The CDR3 DNA sequence: TGTGCCAGCAGATACGTCGGGACAGCCACCCTCCACTTT. The chain carries TRBV12-3 or TRBV12-4 and TRBJ1-6; 7 bases are a match to TRBD1. This CDR3 is 13 amino acids long. The J segment lost 14 bases and the V segment lost 6 bases, leaving 10 bases of the junction unmatched.

The chain is built from TRBV20-1 and TRBJ1-4; D remains ambiguous. The CDR3 extends over 11 amino acids. Between the trimmed V and J ends, which lost 5 bases and 4 bases, there was a span of 5 bases. From germline, CDR1 is DFQATT and CDR2 SNEGSKA (reference sequence). The CDR3 protein is CSAEFNEKLFF. The CDR3, as DNA: TGCAGTGCTGAGTTTAATGAAAAACTGTTTTTT.

The genes are TRBV30 and TRBJ2-7, with unresolved D. CDR1 GTSNPN and CDR2 SVGIG come from the germline V gene (reference sequence). CDR3 size: 11 residues. Trimming pared 3 bases from V and 3 bases from J, leaving 6 bases between. CDR3 region: CAWRQSYEQYF. DNA of the CDR3: TGTGCCTGGAGACAGAGCTACGAGCAGTACTTC.

V usage is TRBV11-2 and J usage is TRBJ1-2; 7 nucleotides align to TRBD1. Germline V lookup: CDR1 SGHAT, CDR2 FQNNGV. CDR3 length: 13 residues. J was trimmed by 4 bases and V by 4 bases; bases with no gene match: 3. In nucleotides, the CDR3 is TGTGCCAGCAGCTACGGGGACAGCTATGGCTACACCTTC. Protein product: CASSYGDSYGYTF.

The chain carries TRBV14 and TRBJ1-6, with 7 bases fitting TRBD1. CDR3 length equals 15 residues. The germline CDR1 and CDR2 sequences are SGHDN and FVKESK. Germline trimming cut 4 bases from V and 10 bases from J; bases unmatched to any gene: 10. The CDR3 reads CASSPQTGLGSPLHF. In nucleotides, the CDR3 is TGTGCCAGCAGCCCCCAGACAGGGCTAGGGTCACCCCTCCACTTT. Full variable domain (remainder filled in from reference TRBV14 and TRBJ1-6): EAGVTQFPSHSVIEKGQTVTLRCDPISGHDNLYWYRRVMGKEIKFLLHFVKESKQDESGMPNNRFLAERTGGTYSTLKVQPAELEDSGVYFCASSPQTGLGSPLHFGNGTRLTVT.

This rearrangement joins TRBV7-6 to TRBJ2-5; TRBD2 matches 7 bases. The J segment lost 4 bases and the V segment lost 0 bases, leaving 5 bases of the junction unmatched. Germline assignment: CDR1 SGHVS and CDR2 FNYEAQ. CDR3 length: 15 amino acids. The CDR3 spells CASSLAASGVETQYF. The CDR3, as DNA: TGTGCCAGCAGCTTAGCGGCCAGCGGGGTAGAGACCCAGTACTTC.